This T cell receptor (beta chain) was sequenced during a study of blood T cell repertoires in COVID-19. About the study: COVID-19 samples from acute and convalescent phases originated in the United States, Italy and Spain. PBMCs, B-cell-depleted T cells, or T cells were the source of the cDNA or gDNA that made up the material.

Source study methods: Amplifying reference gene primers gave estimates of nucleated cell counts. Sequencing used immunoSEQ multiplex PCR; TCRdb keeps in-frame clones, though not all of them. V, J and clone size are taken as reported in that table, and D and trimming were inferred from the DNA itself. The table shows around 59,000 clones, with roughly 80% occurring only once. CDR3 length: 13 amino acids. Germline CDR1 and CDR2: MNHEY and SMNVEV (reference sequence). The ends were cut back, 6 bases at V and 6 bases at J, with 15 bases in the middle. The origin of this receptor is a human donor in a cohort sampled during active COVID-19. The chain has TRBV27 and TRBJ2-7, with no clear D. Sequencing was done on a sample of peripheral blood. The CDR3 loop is CASRSPPFIEQYF. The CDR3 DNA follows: TGTGCCAGCAGGTCCCCCCCGTTTATCGAGCAGTACTTC.